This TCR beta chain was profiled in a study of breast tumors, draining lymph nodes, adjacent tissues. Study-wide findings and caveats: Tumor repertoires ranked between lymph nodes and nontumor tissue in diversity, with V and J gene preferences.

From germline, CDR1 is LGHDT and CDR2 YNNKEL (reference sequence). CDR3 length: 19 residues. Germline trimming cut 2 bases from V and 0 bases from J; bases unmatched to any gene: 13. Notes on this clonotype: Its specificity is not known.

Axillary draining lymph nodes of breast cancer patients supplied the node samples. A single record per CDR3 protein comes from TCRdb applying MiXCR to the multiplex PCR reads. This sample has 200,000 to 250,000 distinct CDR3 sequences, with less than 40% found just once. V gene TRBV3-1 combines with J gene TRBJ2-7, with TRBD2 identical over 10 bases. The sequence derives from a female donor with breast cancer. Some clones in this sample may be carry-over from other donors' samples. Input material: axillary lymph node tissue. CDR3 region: CASSQTPGIAGGFSYEQYF. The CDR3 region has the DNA TGTGCCAGCAGCCAAACCCCGGGCATAGCGGGGGGTTTCTCCTACGAGCAGTACTTC.